Below are 2 T cell receptor beta chains sequenced from a single sample in a study of shared clonotypes between healthy human individuals. Assay used: immunoSEQ multiplex PCR; TCRdb lists only in-frame clones, some missing. Among some 2,000,000 clones, 95% were seen once, and the ten largest hold roughly 0.13%. Sequences were obtained from naive CD4+ T cells sorted from blood. The subset denotes: CD45RA+ positively selected. These TCRs come from a man aged 18-30 years in good health.

The V gene is TRBV19, the J gene TRBJ2-7; the match to TRBD1 covers 9 bases. CDR3 length equals 15 residues. Germline CDR1 LNHDA, CDR2 SQIVND (reference sequence). V shed 4 bases and J 5 bases; nucleotides not matched to a gene: 9. CDR3 region: CASSKGTGGMNEQYF. The CDR3 region has the DNA TGTGCCAGTAGTAAGGGTACAGGGGGCATGAACGAGCAGTACTTC.

The chain recombines TRBV27 with TRBJ2-3, with 15 bases lining up with TRBD2. The CDR3 contains 17 residues. With V trimmed by 2 bases and J by 4 bases, 4 bases remained unmatched. Germline CDR1 reads MNHEY; CDR2 reads SMNVEV (reference sequence). DNA of the CDR3: TGTGCCAGCAGTTTAGGACTAGCGGGGGGGCTGGCAGATACGCAGTATTTT. It specifies CASSLGLAGGLADTQYF.